This TCR beta chain was documented in a study of blood T cell repertoires in COVID-19. This clone was recorded only once. The J segment lost 5 bases and the V segment lost 0 bases, leaving 6 bases of the junction unmatched. CDR1 is MGHRA and CDR2 is YSYEKL in the germline V gene. This CDR3 has 15 amino acids. Here immunoSEQ multiplex PCR was the method, and the copy in TCRdb shows in-frame clones only, minus some. This sample has about 340,000 clones, with roughly 90% found just once. The V and J genes are TRBV4-1 and TRBJ1-2; the match to TRBD1 covers 7 bases. Material: PBMCs or T cells enriched from blood (not recorded which). The source is a woman between 25 and 40 years old who had recovered from COVID-19. The CDR3 reads CASSQDTGERYGYTF. The CDR3 DNA sequence: TGCGCCAGCAGCCAAGATACAGGGGAGCGATATGGCTACACCTTC.